This T cell receptor beta chain was sequenced in a study of blood T cell repertoires in COVID-19. The overall study: The study drew acute and convalescent COVID-19 samples from the United States, Italy and Spain. T cells, B-cell-depleted T cells, or PBMCs supplied cDNA or gDNA.

Authors' processing steps: Nucleated cell number was recorded as an estimate derived from reference gene primer amplification. Sequenced by immunoSEQ multiplex PCR; TCRdb stores in-frame clones only, minus some. V and J calls and clone size come straight from that table; D and trimming were deduced from the DNA. The sample gives about 220,000 clones, roughly 84% of which show up once; about 3.9% is in the top ten. Germline V lookup: CDR1 SGHNT, CDR2 YYREEE (reference sequence). V lost 2 bases, J lost 1 base, and 2 bases stayed unmatched. The CDR3 covers 17 residues. This clonotype originated in a woman aged 80 or over with acute or convalescent COVID-19. The chain has TRBV5-4 and TRBJ2-6, with 11 bases identical to TRBD1. The material sequenced was peripheral blood. CDR3 bases: TGTGCCAGCAGCTTCGGACAGGGGGCGTCTGGGGCCAACGTCCTGACTTTC. Its translation: CASSFGQGASGANVLTF.